This T cell receptor beta chain was captured in a study of OX40 agonist ivuxolimab in advanced cancers. Profiling relied on immunoSEQ multiplex PCR, and the TCRdb table lists in-frame clones only, not all of them. This sample has about 67,000 clones, with 75% to 85% found just once. Looked up from germline, CDR1 is LNHDA and CDR2 is SQIVND (reference sequence). J lost 6 bases, V lost 5 bases, and 15 bases had no gene match. CDR3 length: 16 amino acids. Sample: CD4+ or CD8+ T cells sorted from blood, taken in a trial of the OX40 agonist ivuxolimab. V and J are TRBV19 and TRBJ2-7; 8 bases agree with TRBD1. The sequence was obtained from an adult with an advanced solid tumor such as melanoma, head and neck, liver or kidney cancer. The CDR3 spells CASSSTGGITSGEQYF. The CDR3 DNA follows: TGTGCCAGTAGTTCCACAGGGGGGATTACTTCGGGCGAGCAGTACTTC.